Listed below are T cell receptor beta chains from one sample, sequenced in a study of patients and donors after allogeneic stem cell transplantation. TCRdb ran MiXCR on the RT-PCR reads and lists one entry per CDR3 protein. The sample consists of around 200,000 distinct CDR3 sequences, 38% of them appearing once. Sequences were obtained from blood, either unsorted or a sorted T cell fraction (not recorded which). These receptors all stem from a human donor who was either an allogeneic HSCT recipient or a stem cell or donor lymphocyte infusion donor (not recorded which). It is not recorded whose cells these are; they may come from a transplant donor. The CDR3 runs from the conserved cysteine through the conserved F or W. The order of the fields is V gene, clone size, CDR3 protein. The size entry is marked missing in some rows and otherwise reads once, few, many or a size class.

TRBV12-3/TRBV12-4 | - | CASSGQGVRNQPQHF
TRBV5-6 | - | CASSLGRTSGNTGELFF
TRBV14 | - | CASSPRTGNVLFF
TRBV4-2 | - | CASSQVRRTSYEQYF
TRBV5-1 | - | CASSSDRESNYGYTF
TRBV27 | - | CASSPDREGNQPQHF
TRBV3-1 | - | CASSQEFRIAGGLSYNEQFF
TRBV4-3 | - | CASSQELGGPSYEQYF
TRBV5-6 | few | CASSLYSDRTYEQYF
TRBV9 | - | CASSVVNGMGEAFF
TRBV4-1 | few | CASSGHRVTLTF
TRBV5-1 | - | CASSLLPLSGANVLTF
TRBV20-1 | - | CSARDTRYSNQPQHF
TRBV12-3/TRBV12-4 | few | CASSLPIPGLSPYDSGNTIYF
TRBV13 | - | CASSFLTSKNTGELFF
TRBV12-3/TRBV12-4 | - | CASSLNFGAGNFSYGYTF
TRBV12-3/TRBV12-4 | - | CASSFWLQVSTNEKLFF